This T cell receptor beta chain derives from a study of cytomegalovirus exposure and HLA in healthy donors (dated by TCRdb to about 2017). The study in broad terms: In an earlier analysis of approximately 640 of the donors, under 300 Gb of sequence data and some 100 million unique TCR beta sequences from some 170 million T cells were reported. An early release that covered about 600 HLA-typed donors contained approximately 300 gigabases of sequencing data and 75 million to 100 million unique TCR sequences. Of the roughly 400 genotyped donors, over 70% fell in the genetic ancestry cluster associated with self-reported Caucasian donors. The study aimed to test whether cataloging public T cell receptors could reveal signatures of past pathogen exposure. The study profiled the T cell repertoires of about 640 subjects by immunosequencing and related them to cytomegalovirus serostatus. In addition to the first cohort of around 670 subjects, a separate validation cohort of 100 to 150 different subjects was used. To predict cytomegalovirus infection status, the study brought together high-throughput TCR immunosequencing, statistical association of individual TCRs with disease status, and machine learning. To study patterns of TCR occurrence, a later analysis re-analyzed previously published TCR beta repertoires from several hundred donors and added high-resolution HLA genotyping. Rather than drawing on any new phenotypic data, the later analysis identified candidate immune exposures from TCR beta sequences and the way those sequences occurred across donors. An earlier analysis of fewer than 750 of the donors used high-throughput TCR beta sequencing to judge whether each TCR beta V gene segment behaved as functional or pseudogenic. Donor age, sex, ethnicity and CMV serostatus were compiled alongside the repertoire data. A later genetic analysis took genome-wide SNP genotypes for about 55% of the roughly 670 donors and used that subset as a discovery cohort. All discovery cohort repertoires had been generated on a single sequencing platform. HLA typing covered class I and class II loci at four-digit resolution. The number of typed donors differed by locus: about 620-630 for A, B, C, DRB1 and DQB1; some 540 for DQA1; some 590 for DPA1; and about 470 for DPB1. A few DR-DQ haplotypes were handled as single units for association and clustering because linkage in the cohort was strong. Across 300 to 400 genotyped donors of the cohort, an average of roughly 230,000 unique TCR beta nucleotide sequences per donor were sequenced, and roughly 18% of those sequences were non-productive.

General study outcomes and caveats: A later analysis found that HLA-associated TCR beta chains were more clonally expanded and had lower generation probabilities than equally common non-associated chains. Across donors, most TCR sequences were observed very rarely, whereas some public TCRs were present in many individuals. The study gave a list of over 150 TCR beta chains associated with cytomegalovirus. A later genetic analysis reported fewer N-insertions in productive TCRs among donors in an Asian-associated ancestry cluster than the roughly 690-donor mean. Because counts were too low, approximately 18 rarely observed V segments, including chromosome 9 orphons, were excluded from the earlier analysis of roughly 580 of the donors. According to the authors, the approach could potentially be generalized to other disease states and immunological phenotypes. A later genetic analysis associated a missense DCLRE1C variant with V-gene and J-gene trimming of TCR beta chains, and an independent cohort replicated the association. Roughly uniform sequencing depth across donors was assumed in presence/absence analyses, although this assumption may not hold. For the cohort, immune exposure information was limited to CMV serostatus. A further reported finding was that TCR beta sequences accurately predicted the HLA-A and HLA-B alleles for most subjects in the first cohort. A group of highly shared sequence variants was considered likely to be a technical artifact of the sequencing pipeline. Specific HLA alleles were associated with about 17,000 TCR beta sequences at a false discovery rate of 0.05 in a later analysis. When HLA alleles, especially DR and DQ, strongly co-occurred, attributing TCR associations to individual alleles was difficult. The classifier was reported to diagnose cytomegalovirus status with high specificity and sensitivity in both the original cohort and the validation cohort. Because HLA typing was unavailable for some donors at each locus, only the typed subset was used in association tests. In a later analysis, several top co-occurrence clusters were reported to appear linked to parvovirus B19, influenza, CMV and Epstein-Barr virus. In an earlier analysis of approximately 590 of the donors, most TCR beta V segments appeared in productive rearrangements about 87% or about 30% of the time, broadly matching IMGT annotations. Correlated functional status among segregating V segments might be attributable to linkage disequilibrium, but an unknown experimental factor could not be ruled out. In a later analysis, TCR association rates were found to vary across HLA loci, with the most associated TCRs seen for DRB1 alleles and the fewest for HLA-C alleles. Some IMGT-functional V segments, including TRBV6-2 and TRBV6-3, could not be distinguished by the 87-base-pair reads and were therefore excluded. This cohort had only TCR beta chains sequenced, and the lack of alpha or paired-chain data limited which features could be detected. According to a later analysis, most CMV-associated TCR beta chains appeared to be HLA-restricted, and the HLA associations seemed to be driven largely by CMV exposure. In vitro tests confirmed that a few of the cytomegalovirus-associated TCR beta chains recognize cytomegalovirus antigens.

With regard to this clone: Its antigen is currently not known. No clone much larger than this one lies a single base away; base qualities are absent.

The cohort was made up of about 670 healthy bone marrow donors. At the time of sampling, every cohort member was nominally healthy, though immune exposures that went unrecorded were likely present. The donor was CMV seronegative and belonged to the group of 352 seronegative cohort members. Every donor gave a peripheral blood sample, and the peripheral blood mononuclear cells from that sample were used for TCR beta sequencing. The Qiagen DNeasy Blood Extraction Kit was used to extract genomic DNA from the blood cell samples. The method was the immunoSEQ multiplex PCR assay. For the multiplex PCR, a mixture combining 60 forward primers for TCR Vbeta segments and 13 reverse primers for TCR Jbeta segments was used. The CDR3 region of rearranged TCR beta genes was amplified from genomic DNA by a multiplex PCR assay. On the Illumina HiSeq System, the amplified TCR beta libraries were sequenced as 87-base-pair reads. For the original study's pipeline: In a later analysis, 77 million or so unique TCR beta chains were counted across the 500 to 700 repertoires, and roughly 11 million of these chains were shared by at least two donors. Raw reads were error-corrected and collapsed into unique sequences with a nearest-neighbor algorithm that merged closely related sequences to remove PCR and sequencing errors. V, D and J gene segments were assigned by aligning CDR3 sequences to IMGT reference sequences. For a sequence to be retained, at least a six-nucleotide match to both a V gene segment and a J gene segment was required. Rearrangements were classified as productive when the CDR3 lacked stop codons and remained in frame with V and J, and all other rearrangements were classified as non-productive. Following IMGT convention, CDR3 was defined as the stretch from the second conserved V-encoded cysteine up to the conserved J-encoded phenylalanine. Sequences without an unambiguous match to a single V gene segment were excluded from the earlier analysis of approximately 600 of the donors. In an earlier analysis of 587 of the donors, V segments were called functional above 56.7% productive rearrangements and were called segregating when the between-donor standard deviation exceeded 5%. To diagnose cytomegalovirus status from the catalog of TCR beta chain sequences, a statistical classification framework was built. A later analysis assigned V and J genes by comparing TCR nucleotide sequences with IMGT/GENE-DB human TR gene sequences. A later analysis assigned CDR3 sequences and most-parsimonious VDJ recombination scenarios with the TCRdist pipeline. In a later analysis, each TCR beta chain was defined by its CDR3 amino acid sequence together with its V-gene family, and reads lacking a unique V-gene family were excluded. A later analysis removed 450 to 600 highly shared, low-generation-probability nucleotide sequences to deal with suspected cross-contamination and a sequencing artifact. In a later analysis, a clonal expansion index for each public chain was calculated from normalized within-repertoire ranks of inferred template counts. In a later analysis, generation probabilities were computed with a VDJ recombination model fitted to out-of-frame rearrangements, and the resulting probabilities were checked against IGoR. Hypergeometric tests were used in a later analysis to score TCR-TCR, TCR-HLA and TCR-CMV co-occurrence, with a repertoire-size bias correction applied to the TCR pairs. To estimate false discovery rates, a later analysis permuted the HLA or CMV assignments 20 times. In a later analysis, co-occurring TCRs were grouped using DBSCAN, and TCRdist sequence similarity was added for clustering within HLA-allele-positive subsets. For co-occurrence clustering, repertoires with fewer than 30,000 or more than 120,000 public chains were excluded, along with four or five repertoires with anomalous nucleotide sharing. TCRdb mirrors the immuneACCESS table, restricted to in-frame sequences. Some clones are absent from its copies; in checked studies, under half trace to an unresolved V gene, and the reason for the others is unknown. The V and J calls and clone size were taken over from that table, and D and trimming were inferred from the DNA. The sample yields over 100,000 clones; over 60% were counted once. Of the sample, roughly 2.7% falls within the top ten clones.

Sequences SEHNR (CDR1) and FQNEAQ (CDR2) are obtained from the germline V gene (reference sequence). Reading from cysteine to phenylalanine, the CDR3 counts 18 amino acids. Only the CDR3 part of the read is kept: 54 bases, read in frame from the first base. V is pruned by 5 bases and J by 0 bases, leaving 11 bases of the junction without a gene match. Rearrangement joined TRBV7-9 to TRBJ2-7; 12 central nucleotides agree with TRBD1. Sample: PBMCs. The clonotype comes from a female donor in good health and CMV-seronegative. The DNA sequence is given as TGTGCCAGCAGCCCCCCCGGGACAGGGGGCTACAGCTCCTACGAGCAGTACTTC. It specifies CASSPPGTGGYSSYEQYF.